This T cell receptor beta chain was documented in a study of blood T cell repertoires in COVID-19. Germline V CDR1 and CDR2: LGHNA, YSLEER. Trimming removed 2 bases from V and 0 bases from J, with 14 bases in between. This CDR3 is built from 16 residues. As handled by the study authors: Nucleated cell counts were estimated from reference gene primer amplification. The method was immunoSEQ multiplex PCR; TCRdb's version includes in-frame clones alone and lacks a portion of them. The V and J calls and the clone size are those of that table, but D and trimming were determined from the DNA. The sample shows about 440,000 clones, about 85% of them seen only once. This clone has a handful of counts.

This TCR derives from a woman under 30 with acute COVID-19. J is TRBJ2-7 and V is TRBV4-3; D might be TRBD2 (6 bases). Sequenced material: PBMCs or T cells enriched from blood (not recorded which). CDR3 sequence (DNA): TGCGCCAGCAGCCAATCCGCGGGGCTAAGCTCCTACGAGCAGTACTTC. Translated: CASSQSAGLSSYEQYF.